Each of the 10 T cell receptor beta chains below was sequenced from the same sample in a study of T cells in narcolepsy. Sequencing used immunoSEQ multiplex PCR; TCRdb keeps in-frame clones, though not all of them. Of about 27,000 clones in the sample, about 89% are singletons; the top ten hold around 1.1%. The sequenced sample consisted of CD45RA- memory CD4+ T cells from PBMCs. The receptors come from a human donor with narcolepsy.

This clone is a singleton in its sample. The chain uses TRBV9 and TRBJ2-2; perhaps TRBD1 as D (5 bases). Per germline, CDR1 SGDLS and CDR2 YYNGEE. Trimming removed 5 bases at V and 7 bases at J, with 15 bases between. This CDR3 comprises 14 residues. In nucleotides, the CDR3 is TGTGCCAGCAGGAAGGACACGGTTAGCGGGGAGCTGTTTTTT. It translates to CASRKDTVSGELFF.

The rearrangement links TRBV7-2 to TRBJ2-7, with TRBD1 matching 7 bases. Germline CDR1 is SGHTA and CDR2 is FQGNSA. V lost 3 bases and J lost 12; bases outside the gene matches: 14. The CDR3 extends over 14 amino acids. In DNA form, the CDR3 reads TGTGCCAGCAGCTTCGGAGACAGGGCCCGCGCAGCGTACTTC. The encoded protein is CASSFGDRARAAYF.

This chain connects TRBV5-1 to TRBJ2-5; 11 bases match TRBD2. This CDR3 is 16 amino acids long. Trimming removed 0 bases from V and 1 base from J; junction bases left unmatched: 2. The germline CDR1 and CDR2 sequences are SGHRS and YFSETQ. CDR3 loop: CASSLATSGGQETQYF. The CDR3 nucleotides are TGCGCCAGCAGCTTGGCCACTAGCGGGGGCCAAGAGACCCAGTACTTC.

The chain is built from TRBV5-4 and TRBJ1-3; no clear D gene. CDR3 length equals 12 residues. Trimming took 5 bases from V and 9 from J, leaving 12 bases between them. Germline lookup yields CDR1 SGHNT and CDR2 YYREEE (reference sequence). The CDR3 region is CASSSPLGTIYF. The CDR3 DNA sequence: TGTGCCAGCAGTTCCCCCTTGGGCACCATATATTTT.

The chain links TRBV27 to TRBJ1-1; D is possibly TRBD1 (5 bases). The CDR3 is made up of 17 amino acids. The V gene's germline CDR1 is MNHEY and CDR2 SMNVEV (reference sequence). Trimming stripped 3 bases from V and 5 bases from J, with 22 bases between. The CDR3 DNA sequence: TGTGCCAGCAGTTTGGGGCCCCCTCAGGGCCCGTATACTGAAGCTTTCTTT. Translating it yields CASSLGPPQGPYTEAFF.

This chain links TRBV4-2 with TRBJ1-2; weak D call: TRBD1 (5 bases). Trimming cost V 6 bases and J 3 bases, with 17 bases left between them. This CDR3 has 15 residues. Germline loops: CDR1 LGHNA, CDR2 YNFKEQ. The CDR3 loop is CASSTEQGRDYGYTF. The DNA for the CDR3 is TGTGCCAGCAGTACTGAGCAGGGAAGGGACTATGGCTACACCTTC.

The V call is TRBV11-2, the J call TRBJ2-7, with 7 bases identical to TRBD2. Germline CDR1 and CDR2: SGHAT and FQNNGV. The CDR3 extends over 15 amino acids. The junction had 8 bases not matched to a gene; V was cut back by 2 bases and J by 4 bases. CDR3 sequence reads: CASSLRTSESYEQYF. The CDR3 DNA sequence: TGTGCCAGCAGCTTAAGAACTAGCGAGTCATACGAGCAGTACTTC.

V gene TRBV18 combines with J gene TRBJ2-2; TRBD1 matches at 8 bases. V shed 5 bases, J shed 3 bases, and the junction held 5 bases outside the gene matches. This CDR3 has 15 amino acids. Germline lookup yields CDR1 KGHSH and CDR2 LQKENI. The CDR3 DNA sequence: TGTGCCAGCTCAAGACAGGGGTCGGACACCGGGGAGCTGTTTTTT. As protein: CASSRQGSDTGELFF.

The V and J genes are TRBV11-2 and TRBJ2-2; 8 nucleotides line up with TRBD2. The V gene end was trimmed by 1 base and the J gene end by 4 bases; junction bases not matched to a gene: 8. This CDR3 contains 17 residues. From germline, CDR1 is SGHAT and CDR2 FQNNGV. CDR3 bases: TGTGCCAGCAGCTTAGGGTTCAGCGGGGGCTCCACCGGGGAGCTGTTTTTT. Protein product: CASSLGFSGGSTGELFF.

This chain links TRBV7-8 with TRBJ2-5, with TRBD2 matching 11 bases. Germline-derived CDR1 and CDR2 are SGHVS and FQNEAQ. The V segment lost 5 bases and the J segment 4 bases; nucleotides outside the gene matches: 9. CDR3 size: 16 residues. As DNA, the CDR3 is TGTGCCAGCAGCCCCCCGGGTAGCGGGGGGGCAGAGACCCAGTACTTC. It translates to CASSPPGSGGAETQYF.